The source of this T cell receptor beta chain is a study of blood T cells in healthy people across ages. The CDR3 has 16 residues. Trimming cost V 5 bases and J 5 bases; bases outside gene matches: 12. The germline V gene has CDR1 MGHRA and CDR2 YSYEKL. Next came a second PCR, run for about 6 to 11 cycles, which used a sample-barcoded 5' primer along with a J-beta primer mix. The authors tagged each cDNA molecule using a template-switch adaptor with 12 random nucleotides. TCRdb reprocessed the 5' RACE reads via MiXCR and lists one record per CDR3 protein. The table includes 1.5 million to 2 million distinct CDR3 sequences, roughly 27% detected once.

The sample was blood. The sequence came from a woman aged 25 to 39 in good health. The rearrangement joins TRBV4-1 to TRBJ1-5, with 7 bases identical to TRBD1. This CDR3 is CASSTGARRSHQPQHF. The CDR3 DNA is TGCGCCAGCAGCACAGGGGCCCGACGCTCACATCAGCCCCAGCATTTT.